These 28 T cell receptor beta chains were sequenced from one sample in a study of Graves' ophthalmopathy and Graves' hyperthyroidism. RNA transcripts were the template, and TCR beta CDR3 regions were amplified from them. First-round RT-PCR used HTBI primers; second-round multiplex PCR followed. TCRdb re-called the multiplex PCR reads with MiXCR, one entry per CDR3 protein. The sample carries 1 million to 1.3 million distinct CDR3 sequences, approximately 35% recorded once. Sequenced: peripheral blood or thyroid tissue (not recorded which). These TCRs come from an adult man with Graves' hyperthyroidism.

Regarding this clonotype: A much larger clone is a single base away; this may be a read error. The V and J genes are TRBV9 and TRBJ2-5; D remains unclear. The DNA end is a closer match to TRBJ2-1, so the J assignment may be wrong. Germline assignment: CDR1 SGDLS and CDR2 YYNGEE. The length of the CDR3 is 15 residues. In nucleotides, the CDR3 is TGTGCCAGCAGCGGAGATGGGCGGAGCCGAGAGACCCAGTTCTTC. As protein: CASSGDGRSRETQFF.

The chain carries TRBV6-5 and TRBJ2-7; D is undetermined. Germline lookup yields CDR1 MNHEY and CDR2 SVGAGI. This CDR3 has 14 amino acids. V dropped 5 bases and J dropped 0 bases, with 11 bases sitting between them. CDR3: CASSHRSRSYEQYF. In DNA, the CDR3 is TGTGCCAGCAGTCACAGATCCCGCTCCTACGAGCAGTACTTC.

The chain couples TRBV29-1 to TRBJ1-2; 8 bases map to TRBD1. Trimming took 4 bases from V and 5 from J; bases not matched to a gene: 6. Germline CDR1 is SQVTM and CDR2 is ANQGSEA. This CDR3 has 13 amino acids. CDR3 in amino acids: CSVVAGGQYGYTF. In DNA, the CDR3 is TGCAGCGTTGTCGCAGGGGGCCAGTATGGCTACACCTTC.

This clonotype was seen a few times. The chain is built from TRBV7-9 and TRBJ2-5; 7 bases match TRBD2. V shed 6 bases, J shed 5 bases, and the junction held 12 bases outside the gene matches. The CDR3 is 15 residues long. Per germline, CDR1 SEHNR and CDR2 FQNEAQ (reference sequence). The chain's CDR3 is CASSSLAAPVETQYF. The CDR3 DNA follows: TGTGCCAGCAGTTCGCTAGCGGCCCCCGTGGAGACCCAGTACTTC.

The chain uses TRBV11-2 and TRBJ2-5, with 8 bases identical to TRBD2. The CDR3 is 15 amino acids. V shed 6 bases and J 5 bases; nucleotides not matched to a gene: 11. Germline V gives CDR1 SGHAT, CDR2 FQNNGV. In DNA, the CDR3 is TGTGCCAGCAGTAGTGGGTTAGCGGGAAGGGAGACCCAGTACTTC. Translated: CASSSGLAGRETQYF.

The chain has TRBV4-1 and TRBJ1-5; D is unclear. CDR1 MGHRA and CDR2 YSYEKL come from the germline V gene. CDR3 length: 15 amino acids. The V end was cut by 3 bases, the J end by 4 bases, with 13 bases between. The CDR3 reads CASSHTKELNQPQHF. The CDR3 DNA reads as TGCGCCAGCAGCCACACAAAGGAACTAAATCAGCCCCAGCATTTT.

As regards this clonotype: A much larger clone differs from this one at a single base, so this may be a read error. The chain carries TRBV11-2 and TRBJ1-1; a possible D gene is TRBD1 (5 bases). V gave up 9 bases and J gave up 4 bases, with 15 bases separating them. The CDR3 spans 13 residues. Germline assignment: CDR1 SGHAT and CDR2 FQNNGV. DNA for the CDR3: TGTGCCAGTCAGGGCCTCGGGCGCACTGAAGCTTTCTTT. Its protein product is CASQGLGRTEAFF.

The CDR3 loop is CSVGGTQSSYEQYF. Written as DNA, the CDR3 is TGCAGCGTTGGGGGGACACAGAGCTCCTACGAGCAGTACTTC. V gene TRBV29-1 combines with J gene TRBJ2-7; possibly TRBD1 for D (6 bases). The CDR3 sequence is 14 residues long. The V end lost 4 bases, the J end lost 0 bases, and 13 bases lay between the germline ends. The germline gives CDR1 SQVTM, CDR2 ANQGSEA.

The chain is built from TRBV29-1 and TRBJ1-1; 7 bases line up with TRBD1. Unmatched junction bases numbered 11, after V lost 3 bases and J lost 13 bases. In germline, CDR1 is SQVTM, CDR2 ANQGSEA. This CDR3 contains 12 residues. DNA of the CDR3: TGCAGCGTTGAGACAGGGCTAGGGGGGCTTTTCTTT. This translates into CSVETGLGGLFF.

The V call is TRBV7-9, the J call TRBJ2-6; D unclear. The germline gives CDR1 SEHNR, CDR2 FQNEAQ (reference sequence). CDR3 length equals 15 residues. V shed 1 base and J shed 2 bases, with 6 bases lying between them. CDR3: CASSLESPGANVLTF. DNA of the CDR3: TGTGCCAGCAGCTTAGAAAGTCCTGGGGCCAACGTCCTGACTTTC.

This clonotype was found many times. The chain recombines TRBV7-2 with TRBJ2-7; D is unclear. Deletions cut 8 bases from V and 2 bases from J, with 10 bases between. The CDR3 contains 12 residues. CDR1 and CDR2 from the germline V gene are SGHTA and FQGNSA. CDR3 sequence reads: CASGYPTYEQYF. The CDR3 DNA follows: TGTGCCAGCGGCTACCCTACCTACGAGCAGTACTTC.

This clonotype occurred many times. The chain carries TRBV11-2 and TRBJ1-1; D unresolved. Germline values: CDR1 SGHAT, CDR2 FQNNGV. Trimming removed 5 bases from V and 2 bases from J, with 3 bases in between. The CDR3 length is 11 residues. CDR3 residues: CASSHNTEAFF. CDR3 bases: TGTGCCAGCAGCCATAACACTGAAGCTTTCTTT.

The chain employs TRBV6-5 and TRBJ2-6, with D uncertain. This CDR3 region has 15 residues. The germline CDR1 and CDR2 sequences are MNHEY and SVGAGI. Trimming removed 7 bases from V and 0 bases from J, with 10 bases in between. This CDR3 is CASTTGGSGANVLTF. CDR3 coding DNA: TGTGCCAGCACTACCGGCGGCTCTGGGGCCAACGTCCTGACTTTC.

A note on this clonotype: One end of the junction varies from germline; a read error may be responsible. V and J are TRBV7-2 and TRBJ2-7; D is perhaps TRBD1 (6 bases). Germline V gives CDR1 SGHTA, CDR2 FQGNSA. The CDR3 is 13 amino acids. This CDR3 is CATPLGADYEQYF. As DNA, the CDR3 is TGCGCCACCCCCTTGGGGGCGGACTACGAGCAGTACTTC.

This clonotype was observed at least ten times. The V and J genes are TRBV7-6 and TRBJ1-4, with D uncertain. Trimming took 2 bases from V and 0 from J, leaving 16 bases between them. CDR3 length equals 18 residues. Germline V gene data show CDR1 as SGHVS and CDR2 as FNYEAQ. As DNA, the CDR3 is TGTGCCAGCAGCTTAAATCAGCGGACCTCAACAACTAATGAAAAACTGTTTTTT. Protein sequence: CASSLNQRTSTTNEKLFF. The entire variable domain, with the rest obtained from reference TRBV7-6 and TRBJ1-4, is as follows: GAGVSQSPRYKVTKRGQDVALRCDPISGHVSLYWYRQALGQGPEFLTYFNYEAQQDKSGLPNDRFSAERPEGSISTLTIQRTEQRDSAMYRCASSLNQRTSTTNEKLFFGSGTQLSVL.

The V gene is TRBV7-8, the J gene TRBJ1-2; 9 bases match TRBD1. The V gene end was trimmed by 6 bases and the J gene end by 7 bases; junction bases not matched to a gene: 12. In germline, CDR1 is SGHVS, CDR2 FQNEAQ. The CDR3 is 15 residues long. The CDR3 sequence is CASSPGTGSTGGYTF. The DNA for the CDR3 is TGTGCCAGCAGTCCCGGGACAGGGTCCACCGGTGGCTACACCTTC.

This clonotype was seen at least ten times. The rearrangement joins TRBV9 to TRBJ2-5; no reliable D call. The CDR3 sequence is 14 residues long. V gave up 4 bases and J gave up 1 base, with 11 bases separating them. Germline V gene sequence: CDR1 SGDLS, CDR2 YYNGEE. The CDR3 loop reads CASSYRASQETQYF. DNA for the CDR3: TGTGCCAGCAGCTACCGGGCAAGCCAAGAGACCCAGTACTTC.

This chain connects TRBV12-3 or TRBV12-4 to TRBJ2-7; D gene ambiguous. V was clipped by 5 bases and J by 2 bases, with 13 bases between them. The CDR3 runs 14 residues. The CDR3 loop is CASSEFESTYEQYF. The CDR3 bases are TGTGCCAGCAGTGAATTCGAGAGCACCTACGAGCAGTACTTC.

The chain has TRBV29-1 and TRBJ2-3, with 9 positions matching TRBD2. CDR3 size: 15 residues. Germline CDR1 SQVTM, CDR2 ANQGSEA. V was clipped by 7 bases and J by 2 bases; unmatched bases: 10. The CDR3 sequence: CSANLWTSATDTQYF. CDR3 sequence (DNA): TGCAGCGCAAACCTATGGACTAGCGCCACAGATACGCAGTATTTT.

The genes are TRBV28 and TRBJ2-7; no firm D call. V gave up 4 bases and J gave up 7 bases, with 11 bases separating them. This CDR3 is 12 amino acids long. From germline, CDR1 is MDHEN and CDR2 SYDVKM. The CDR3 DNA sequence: TGTGCCAGCAGTTCCCAACGGAATGAGCAGTACTTC. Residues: CASSSQRNEQYF.

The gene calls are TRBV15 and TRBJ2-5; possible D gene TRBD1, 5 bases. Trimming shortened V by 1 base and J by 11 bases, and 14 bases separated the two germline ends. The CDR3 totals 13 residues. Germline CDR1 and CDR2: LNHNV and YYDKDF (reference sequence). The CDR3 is CATSRVRRGSQYF. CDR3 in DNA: TGTGCCACCAGCAGAGTACGAAGGGGTTCACAGTACTTC.

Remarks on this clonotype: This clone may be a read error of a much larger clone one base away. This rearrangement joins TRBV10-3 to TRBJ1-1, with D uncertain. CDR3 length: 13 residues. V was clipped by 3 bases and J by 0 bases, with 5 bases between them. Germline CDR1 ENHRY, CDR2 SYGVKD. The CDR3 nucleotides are TGTGCCATCAGTGACGCCATGAACACTGAAGCTTTCTTT. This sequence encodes CAISDAMNTEAFF.

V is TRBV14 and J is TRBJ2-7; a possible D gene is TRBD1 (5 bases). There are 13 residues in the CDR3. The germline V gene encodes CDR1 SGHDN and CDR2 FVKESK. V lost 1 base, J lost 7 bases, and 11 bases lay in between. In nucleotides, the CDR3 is TGTGCCAGCAGCCAAGTCAGGGTCGAGGAGCAGTACTTC. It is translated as CASSQVRVEEQYF.

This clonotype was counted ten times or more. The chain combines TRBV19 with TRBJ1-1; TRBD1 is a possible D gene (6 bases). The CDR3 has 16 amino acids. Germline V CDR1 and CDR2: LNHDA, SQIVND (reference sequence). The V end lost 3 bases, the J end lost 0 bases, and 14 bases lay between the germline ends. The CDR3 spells CASSIRQGIMNTEAFF. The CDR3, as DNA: TGTGCCAGTAGTATCCGCCAGGGGATCATGAACACTGAAGCTTTCTTT.

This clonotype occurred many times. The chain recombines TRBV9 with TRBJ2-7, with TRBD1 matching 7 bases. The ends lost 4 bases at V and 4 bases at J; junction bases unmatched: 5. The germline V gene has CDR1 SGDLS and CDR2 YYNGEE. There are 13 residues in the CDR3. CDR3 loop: CASSPRDSYEQYF. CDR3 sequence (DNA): TGTGCCAGCAGCCCCCGGGACAGTTACGAGCAGTACTTC.

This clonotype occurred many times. CDR3 residues: CSVVLQGNSGANVLTF. CDR3 bases: TGCAGCGTTGTTTTGCAGGGTAACTCTGGGGCCAACGTCCTGACTTTC. This sequence joins TRBV29-1 and TRBJ2-6; a possible D gene is TRBD1 (5 bases). CDR1 is SQVTM, CDR2 ANQGSEA, per germline. Trimming stripped 4 bases from V and 0 bases from J, with 13 bases between. CDR3 length equals 16 residues. The full variable domain, with the rest looked up from reference TRBV29-1 and TRBJ2-6, is SAVISQKPSRDICQRGTSLTIQCQVDSQVTMMFWYRQQPGQSLTLIATANQGSEATYESGFVIDKFPISRPNLTFSTLTVSNMSPEDSSIYLCSVVLQGNSGANVLTFGAGSRLTVL.

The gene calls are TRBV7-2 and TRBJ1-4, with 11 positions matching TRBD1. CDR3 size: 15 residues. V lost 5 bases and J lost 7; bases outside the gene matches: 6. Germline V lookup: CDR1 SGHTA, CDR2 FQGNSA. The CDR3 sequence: CASSKTDRGPEKLFF. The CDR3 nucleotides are TGTGCCAGCAGCAAAACGGACAGGGGGCCTGAAAAACTGTTTTTT. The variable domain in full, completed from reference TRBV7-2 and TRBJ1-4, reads GAGVSQSPSNKVTEKGKDVELRCDPISGHTALYWYRQSLGQGLEFLIYFQGNSAPDKSGLPSDRFSAERTGGSVSTLTIQRTQQEDSAVYLCASSKTDRGPEKLFFGSGTQLSVL.

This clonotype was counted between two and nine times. CDR3 coding DNA: TGTGCCAGCAGCCTGTCGACTAGCGGGGGCGGGAAGACCCAGTACTTC. Its translation: CASSLSTSGGGKTQYF. The chain has TRBV7-2 and TRBJ2-5; 12 bases fit TRBD2. The germline V gene has CDR1 SGHTA and CDR2 FQGNSA. The CDR3 contains 16 residues. With V trimmed by 5 bases and J by 6 bases, 10 bases remained unmatched.